These 20 T cell receptor beta chains were sequenced from one sample in a study of cytotoxic CD8 clonotypes in ibrutinib-treated CLL. Produced via immunoSEQ multiplex PCR; TCRdb's table is partial and in-frame only. The sample holds fewer than 400,000 clones, roughly 71% seen once. The specimen was PBMCs, collected after 36 months of ibrutinib treatment. The receptors stem from a human donor with chronic lymphocytic leukemia.

The chain has TRBV15 and TRBJ2-5, with TRBD2 matching over 13 bases. V trimming: 3 bases; J trimming: 0 bases; junction bases outside the gene matches: 1. Germline assignment: CDR1 LNHNV and CDR2 YYDKDF (reference sequence). This CDR3 has 16 residues. The DNA for the CDR3 is TGTGCCACCAGCAGCGGACTAGCGGGGGACCAAGAGACCCAGTACTTC. This sequence encodes CATSSGLAGDQETQYF.

The V gene is TRBV29-1, the J gene TRBJ2-1, with 7 bases identical to TRBD1. Germline CDR1 is SQVTM and CDR2 is ANQGSEA. CDR3 length: 14 amino acids. With 7 bases clipped from V and 4 bases from J, the junction kept 10 bases outside the gene matches. The CDR3 here is CSAETGFGYNEQFF. In DNA form, the CDR3 reads TGCAGCGCCGAGACAGGGTTCGGTTACAATGAGCAGTTCTTC.

V gene TRBV20-1 combines with J gene TRBJ2-2, with unresolved D. The CDR3 is made up of 11 amino acids. V lost 6 bases, J lost 6 bases, and 8 bases lay in between. Germline assignment: CDR1 DFQATT and CDR2 SNEGSKA (reference sequence). The CDR3 DNA reads as TGCAGTGCGTTTCGGGCCGGGGAGCTGTTTTTT. Translated: CSAFRAGELFF.

A single count supports this clone. The V gene is TRBV7-3, the J gene TRBJ1-1, with 9 bases matching TRBD1. The CDR3 contains 14 residues. Germline CDR1 reads SGHTA; CDR2 reads FQGTGA. The junction had 4 bases not matched to a gene; V was cut back by 3 bases and J by 5 bases. The CDR3 sequence is CASSFGTGITEAFF. CDR3 DNA sequence: TGTGCCAGCAGCTTCGGGACAGGGATTACTGAAGCTTTCTTT.

The rearrangement links TRBV7-8 to TRBJ1-2, with 8 bases lining up with TRBD1. The CDR3 spans 14 residues. The V and J ends lost 0 bases and 6 bases, in that order; junction bases with no gene match: 3. Per the germline V gene, CDR1 is SGHVS and CDR2 is FQNEAQ. The CDR3 region has the DNA TGTGCCAGCAGCTTAGCGCTCAGGGGGCATGGCTACACCTTC. Translating gives CASSLALRGHGYTF.

The rearrangement links TRBV19 to TRBJ1-2, with 8 positions matching TRBD1. CDR1 LNHDA and CDR2 SQIVND come from the germline V gene (reference sequence). J was trimmed by 0 bases and V by 4 bases; bases with no gene match: 4. The CDR3 length is 15 residues. CDR3 in amino acids: CASSTGTGANYGYTF. DNA for the CDR3: TGTGCCAGTAGTACCGGGACAGGCGCTAACTATGGCTACACCTTC.

The chain uses TRBV7-8 and TRBJ2-3; tentative D call: TRBD2 (6 bases). The germline CDR1 and CDR2 sequences are SGHVS and FQNEAQ. The CDR3 totals 14 residues. V was clipped by 1 base and J by 5 bases, with 10 bases between them. The CDR3 DNA sequence: TGTGCCAGCAGCTTAGAACTAGCAATAGATACGCAGTATTTT. It encodes CASSLELAIDTQYF.

The chain joins TRBV11-2 to TRBJ2-3; 9 bases agree with TRBD2. The ends lost 5 bases at V and 4 bases at J; junction bases unmatched: 10. Germline V gene lookup returns CDR1 SGHAT and CDR2 FQNNGV. CDR3 length: 16 amino acids. In nucleotides, the CDR3 is TGTGCCAGCAGCCCTATTGCGGGGGGGCCCCCAGATACGCAGTATTTT. As protein: CASSPIAGGPPDTQYF. The variable domain in full, completed from reference TRBV11-2 and TRBJ2-3, reads EAGVAQSPRYKIIEKRQSVAFWCNPISGHATLYWYQQILGQGPKLLIQFQNNGVVDDSQLPKDRFSAERLKGVDSTLKIQPAKLEDSAVYLCASSPIAGGPPDTQYFGPGTRLTVL.

This clone was counted only a few times. CDR3 nucleotides: TGCGCCAGCAGCTTGTACACTTCAGGGGGCGCAGGATATGGCTACACCTTC. This gives the protein CASSLYTSGGAGYGYTF. The chain links TRBV5-1 to TRBJ1-2; TRBD1 aligns across 8 bases. The germline CDR1 and CDR2 sequences are SGHRS and YFSETQ. The CDR3 loop spans 17 amino acids. Trimming at V came to 1 base and at J to 5 bases, leaving 13 bases not matched to a gene.

The CDR3 loop is CASSFGQLYEQYF. The CDR3 DNA sequence: TGTGCCAGCAGCTTTGGGCAACTCTACGAGCAGTACTTC. The J gene is TRBJ2-7, the V gene TRBV5-6; D gene ambiguous. Trimming took off 2 bases at V and 3 bases at J, with 9 bases between the two ends. The CDR3 has 13 amino acids. Per germline, CDR1 SGHDT and CDR2 YYEEEE. Combining the CDR3 with reference TRBV5-6 and TRBJ2-7 gives the whole variable domain DAGVTQSPTHLIKTRGQQVTLRCSPKSGHDTVSWYQQALGQGPQFIFQYYEEEERQRGNFPDRFSGHQFPNYSSELNVNALLLGDSALYLCASSFGQLYEQYFGPGTRLTVT.

A few counts support this clone. This sequence joins TRBV13 and TRBJ2-2; 9 nucleotides line up with TRBD2. The CDR3 is 16 amino acids. After removal of 5 bases from V and 6 bases from J, the junction contained 10 bases not matched to a gene. The germline CDR1 and CDR2 sequences are PRHDT and FYEKMQ (reference sequence). The chain's CDR3 is CASSPRPGTSSGELFF. The CDR3 coding sequence is TGTGCCAGCAGCCCCCGACCCGGGACTAGCTCCGGGGAGCTGTTTTTT.

This clone was counted once. This chain links TRBV9 with TRBJ1-2, with D possibly TRBD1 on 5 matching bases. Germline V CDR1 and CDR2: SGDLS, YYNGEE. This CDR3 contains 15 residues. With 0 bases removed from V and 6 bases from J, the gap between germline ends came to 15 bases. DNA of the CDR3: TGTGCCAGCAGCGTAGGAGTAATTTGGGGGGATGGCTACACCTTC. This encodes CASSVGVIWGDGYTF.

This clone was counted between two and nine times. This chain connects TRBV13 to TRBJ1-2; D unresolved. Germline V CDR1 and CDR2: PRHDT, FYEKMQ (reference sequence). V was trimmed by 0 bases and J by 4 bases, leaving 9 bases between them. The CDR3 runs 14 residues. The CDR3 region has the DNA TGTGCCAGCAGCTTAGGACAGCGGATCTATGGCTACACCTTC. As protein: CASSLGQRIYGYTF.

The CDR3 sequence is CASRVRTVYNEQFF. DNA for the CDR3: TGCGCCAGCCGAGTGAGGACAGTCTACAATGAGCAGTTCTTC. This chain joins TRBV5-1 and TRBJ2-1; tentative D call: TRBD1 (6 bases). V was trimmed by 7 bases and J by 3 bases, leaving 14 bases between them. This CDR3 has 14 amino acids. Germline CDR1 is SGHRS and CDR2 is YFSETQ.

The chain recombines TRBV4-1 with TRBJ1-5; 12 bases line up with TRBD1. Trimming removed 3 bases from V and 7 bases from J; junction bases left unmatched: 10. Germline CDR1 is MGHRA and CDR2 is YSYEKL. CDR3 length: 17 residues. CDR3 in amino acids: CASSQTPGTGGRQPQHF. CDR3 bases: TGCGCCAGCAGCCAGACCCCAGGGACAGGGGGCAGGCAGCCCCAGCATTTT.

In its sample, this clone was seen a few times. The rearrangement joins TRBV11-2 to TRBJ2-5, with D possibly TRBD1 on 5 matching bases. The CDR3 is 13 residues long. The germline V and J ends were trimmed by 2 bases and 2 bases, with 6 bases remaining between them. The germline gives CDR1 SGHAT, CDR2 FQNNGV. DNA of the CDR3: TGTGCCAGCAGCTTACAGGGACAAGAGACCCAGTACTTC. Translated: CASSLQGQETQYF.

In its sample, this clone was seen a few times. The J gene is TRBJ1-4, the V gene TRBV28, with D tentatively TRBD1 (6 bases). From germline, CDR1 is MDHEN and CDR2 SYDVKM. There are 16 residues in the CDR3. The germline V and J ends were trimmed by 1 base and 8 bases, with 17 bases remaining between them. The CDR3 loop reads CASSLSSGVRWEKLFF. CDR3 bases: TGTGCCAGCAGTTTATCTTCAGGGGTGAGATGGGAAAAACTGTTTTTT.

The chain recombines TRBV2 with TRBJ1-1; a weak D match, TRBD1 (5 bases). This CDR3 is built from 10 residues. Germline V gene sequence: CDR1 SNHLY, CDR2 FYNNEI. Trimming pared 8 bases from V and 10 bases from J, leaving 11 bases between. In DNA, the CDR3 is TGTGCCAGCGGGGGTAGGGGAGCTTTCTTT. Its translation: CASGGRGAFF.

This clone was observed a handful of times. The chain is built from TRBV28 and TRBJ2-2; TRBD1 or TRBD2 may be the D gene (7 bases each). V dropped 6 bases and J dropped 8 bases, with 19 bases sitting between them. The CDR3 is made up of 15 amino acids. Per germline, CDR1 MDHEN and CDR2 SYDVKM. The CDR3 sequence is CASRRAGQKKGELFF. The DNA of the CDR3 is TGTGCCAGCAGAAGAGCGGGACAGAAGAAAGGGGAGCTGTTTTTT.

The chain uses TRBV4-2 and TRBJ2-7; D possibly corresponds to TRBD1 (6 bases). In germline, CDR1 is LGHNA, CDR2 YNFKEQ. V was pared by 2 bases and J by 0 bases, with 17 bases between. This CDR3 contains 17 residues. CDR3 in DNA: TGTGCCAGCAGCCAACAGACAGGTCTGACCCGCTCCTACGAGCAGTACTTC. Its protein is CASSQQTGLTRSYEQYF.